The subject of this entry is one T cell receptor (beta chain). Its specificity is unknown. These data originate in a study of glioma-infiltrating T cells. TCR alpha and beta CDR3 regions were amplified from RNA using iRepertoire nested multiplex PCR. For one-step reverse transcription and amplification, 100-400 ng of tissue mRNA or PBMC total RNA was used. MiXCR, applied by TCRdb to the multiplex PCR reads, yields one record per CDR3 protein. The data contain about 110,000 distinct CDR3 sequences, about 25% of them singletons. Study-wide results and limits: CDR3 overlap between tissue and blood was very small. Gliomas, especially low-grade, showed above-expected tissue-blood divergence; non-neoplastic patients showed below.

V shed 3 bases and J 3 bases; nucleotides not matched to a gene: 7. Germline V gene lookup returns CDR1 SQVTM and CDR2 ANQGSEA. The CDR3 consists of 15 residues. The gene calls are TRBV29-1 and TRBJ2-3, with 9 bases matching TRBD1. Sample: glioma tissue, nonneoplastic brain tissue, or PBMCs (not recorded which). This TCR was recovered from a human donor with low-grade glioma or glioblastoma, undergoing nonglioma brain surgery, or in good health (not recorded which). In nucleotides, the CDR3 is TGCAGCGTTGACCCCTGGGACAGGGCAACAGATACGCAGTATTTT. Protein sequence: CSVDPWDRATDTQYF.